This is a list of T cell receptor beta chains from one sample in a study of T cell repertoires in cytomegalovirus infection. Each CDR3 protein is one row after TCRdb ran MiXCR on the reads. The data contain around 320,000 distinct CDR3 sequences, more than 9% of them singletons. Sequences were obtained from PBMCs. These receptors all stem from a human donor in good health (CMV status not recorded). Some clones in this sample may be carry-over from other donors' samples. Each CDR3 is given without its conserved first and last residue. Each record gives: J gene, V gene, CDR3 protein.

J: TRBJ2-2
V: TRBV6-6
CDR3: ASSYYGRGPGELF

J: TRBJ1-5
V: TRBV30
CDR3: AWSVLAGQPQH

J: TRBJ2-2
V: TRBV4-3
CDR3: ASSQVGRVNTGELF

J: TRBJ2-5
V: TRBV6-6
CDR3: ASSPSGLAAQETQY

J: TRBJ2-3
V: TRBV6-2/TRBV6-3
CDR3: ASSHADGAGVDTQY

J: TRBJ2-2
V: TRBV7-3
CDR3: ASRVTSGAYTGELF

J: TRBJ2-1
V: TRBV6-5
CDR3: ASSRTGVAYNEQF

J: TRBJ1-1
V: TRBV6-5
CDR3: ASSYSIGTGGTEAF

J: TRBJ1-5
V: TRBV19
CDR3: ASSIFMSNQPQH

J: TRBJ1-5
V: TRBV28
CDR3: ASTRDPNQPQH

J: TRBJ2-1
V: TRBV19
CDR3: ASSGSGARGEQF

J: TRBJ2-2
V: TRBV11-2
CDR3: ASSHRTGETGELF

J: TRBJ1-4
V: TRBV7-6
CDR3: ASSLAGTVNEKLF

J: TRBJ1-1
V: TRBV7-2
CDR3: ASSSSPEQGTPIENTEAF

J: TRBJ2-7
V: TRBV7-2
CDR3: ASSLKTDSYYEQY

J: TRBJ2-2
V: TRBV12-3/TRBV12-4
CDR3: ASPRDRANTGELF